This is a list of T cell receptor beta chains from one sample in a study of T cells in Graves' hyperthyroidism and ophthalmopathy. TCRdb redid the calling of the multiplex PCR reads with MiXCR, one entry per CDR3 protein. The data hold just over 550,000 distinct CDR3 sequences, with 40% to 55% observed a single time. The sample consisted of peripheral blood or thyroid tissue (not recorded which). The receptors originated from a woman aged 18-29 years with Graves' hyperthyroidism. CDR3s include the opening cysteine and the closing phenylalanine or tryptophan. Each record gives: V gene, clone size, D gene, J gene, CDR3 DNA, CDR3 protein. The D gene is left open where the match is weak. The size of a clone is reported for some rows only, either as once, few or many, or as a class for expanded clones.

V: TRBV2
size: few
D: .
J: TRBJ1-2
DNA: TGTGCCAGCAAAAACGACAGACGTACAGGTGGCTACACCTTC
CDR3: CASKNDRRTGGYTF

V: TRBV19
size: .
D: .
J: TRBJ2-5
DNA: TGTGCCAGTAGCCCTATAGGAGGTGGGGAGACCCAGTACTTC
CDR3: CASSPIGGGETQYF

V: TRBV12-3/TRBV12-4
size: .
D: .
J: TRBJ2-7
DNA: TGTGCCAGTTTAATGAGGGGGGCTGTCTCTGCGCAGTACTTC
CDR3: CASLMRGAVSAQYF

V: TRBV12-3/TRBV12-4
size: .
D: TRBD1
J: TRBJ1-5
DNA: TGTGCCAGCAGTTTCGGGACAGGACGCAATCAGCCCCAGCATTTT
CDR3: CASSFGTGRNQPQHF

V: TRBV7-2
size: .
D: .
J: TRBJ2-7
DNA: TGTGCCAGCAGCCAAGATCCGCGGTGGGCGGCGCTCTCCTACGAGCAGTACTTC
CDR3: CASSQDPRWAALSYEQYF

V: TRBV10-3
size: few
D: .
J: TRBJ2-5
DNA: TGTGCCAGCAGTTACATCAACAGGGAGGGAGAGACCCAGTACTTC
CDR3: CASSYINREGETQYF

V: TRBV2
size: many
D: .
J: TRBJ1-5
DNA: TGTGCCAGCAGTGTCACAGGGTTTAGCAATCAGCCCCAGCATTTT
CDR3: CASSVTGFSNQPQHF

V: TRBV10-3
size: .
D: TRBD2
J: TRBJ2-7
DNA: TGTGCCATCAGTGACTATAGCGGGGGCGGGAGCTACGAGCAGTACTTC
CDR3: CAISDYSGGGSYEQYF

V: TRBV24-1
size: .
D: .
J: TRBJ2-7
DNA: TGTGCCACCAGTGATAACGGGCGCGAGCAGTACTTC
CDR3: CATSDNGREQYF

V: TRBV10-3
size: many
D: TRBD1
J: TRBJ1-5
DNA: TGTGCCATCAGTGAGCACAGGTTGGGACAGGGGAAGTTTCAGCCCCAGCATTTT
CDR3: CAISEHRLGQGKFQPQHF

V: TRBV7-3
size: once
D: .
J: TRBJ1-6
DNA: TGTGCCAGCAGCACGGGACACCATAATTCACCCCTCCACTTT
CDR3: CASSTGHHNSPLHF

V: TRBV15
size: .
D: .
J: TRBJ1-1
DNA: TGTGCCACCAGCAGAGCGCAGGAGAACACTGAAGCTTTCTTT
CDR3: CATSRAQENTEAFF

V: TRBV24-1
size: .
D: .
J: TRBJ2-3
DNA: TGTGCCACCAGTGTGGCGGGGACAGATACGCAGTATTTT
CDR3: CATSVAGTDTQYF

V: TRBV6-4
size: .
D: .
J: TRBJ2-5
DNA: TGTGCCAGCAGTGAATCGATCGGCAATCAGCCCCAGTACTTC
CDR3: CASSESIGNQPQYF

V: TRBV5-1
size: .
D: TRBD2
J: TRBJ2-5
DNA: TGCGCCAGCAGCTTGGCACAGAGCGGGAGTACGTCAGAGACCCAGTACTTC
CDR3: CASSLAQSGSTSETQYF

V: TRBV7-9
size: few
D: TRBD1
J: TRBJ2-7
DNA: TGTGCCAGCAGCGCCGGACAGGGAGGCTTGTACGAGCAGTACTTC
CDR3: CASSAGQGGLYEQYF

V: TRBV7-7
size: .
D: .
J: TRBJ2-7
DNA: TGTGCCAGCAGCCAGGCCCCGGACGTTGGCTACGAGCAGTACTTC
CDR3: CASSQAPDVGYEQYF

V: TRBV12-3/TRBV12-4
size: few
D: TRBD1
J: TRBJ1-4
DNA: TGTGCCAGCAGGGCTGCCAGGGGGAAAGATGAAAAACTGTTTTTT
CDR3: CASRAARGKDEKLFF

V: TRBV29-1
size: few
D: .
J: TRBJ2-7
DNA: TGCAGCGTTGAAGTCGGTAGTGGGAAGGACGAGCAGTACTTC
CDR3: CSVEVGSGKDEQYF

V: TRBV10-3
size: .
D: .
J: TRBJ2-5
DNA: TGTGCCATCAGTGAGACAGGGGAGACCCAGTACTTC
CDR3: CAISETGETQYF

V: TRBV7-2
size: few
D: TRBD1
J: TRBJ1-5
DNA: TGTGCCAGCAGCTTGGGGACAGTGGAGGATCAGCCCCAGCATTTT
CDR3: CASSLGTVEDQPQHF

V: TRBV6-1
size: few
D: TRBD1
J: TRBJ1-1
DNA: TGTGCCAGCACCCTGACAGGGGGCACTGAAGCTTTCTTT
CDR3: CASTLTGGTEAFF

V: TRBV15
size: once
D: .
J: TRBJ2-6
DNA: TGTGCCACCAGCAGGGTCCGAGGGAACACTGACTCTGGGGCCAACGTCCTGACTTTC
CDR3: CATSRVRGNTDSGANVLTF

V: TRBV15
size: .
D: TRBD1
J: TRBJ2-5
DNA: TGTGCCACCAGCAGAAGGGGGCGGAGAGAGACCCAGTACTTC
CDR3: CATSRRGRRETQYF

V: TRBV7-8
size: .
D: .
J: TRBJ1-5
DNA: TGTGCCAGCAGCTTAGTTCCGGGGCTCTCTAGCAATCAGCCCCAGCATTTT
CDR3: CASSLVPGLSSNQPQHF

V: TRBV15
size: few
D: .
J: TRBJ2-3
DNA: TGTGCCACCAGCACCCGCAGGGGATTCACAGATACGCAGTATTTT
CDR3: CATSTRRGFTDTQYF

V: TRBV2
size: .
D: .
J: TRBJ1-1
DNA: TGTGCCAGCAGACTAGCGGGAGACAATGAGCAGTTCTTT
CDR3: CASRLAGDNEQFF

V: TRBV7-3
size: .
D: TRBD2
J: TRBJ2-7
DNA: TGTGCCAGCAGCGCGCTAGCGGGAGTTTTCTCCGAGCAGTACTTC
CDR3: CASSALAGVFSEQYF

V: TRBV25-1
size: .
D: .
J: TRBJ1-6
DNA: TGTGCCAGCAGTTACGGCCACGGGAGGAATTCACCCCTCCACTTT
CDR3: CASSYGHGRNSPLHF

V: TRBV7-2
size: .
D: .
J: TRBJ2-5
DNA: TGTGCCAGCAGTACAGTAGACAGCCTTTCACAAGGGACCCAGTACTTC
CDR3: CASSTVDSLSQGTQYF

V: TRBV19
size: .
D: TRBD1
J: TRBJ2-5
DNA: TGTGCCAGTAGTATGGCGGGACAGGGCCAAGAGACCCAGTACTTC
CDR3: CASSMAGQGQETQYF

V: TRBV7-9
size: few
D: .
J: TRBJ1-1
DNA: TGTGCCAGCAGCTTGGCCGGGGGAAGGGGCACTGAAGCTTTCTTT
CDR3: CASSLAGGRGTEAFF

V: TRBV6-6
size: .
D: TRBD2
J: TRBJ2-7
DNA: TGTGCCAGCCTGGGGGGGAGCTCCTACGAGCAGTACTTC
CDR3: CASLGGSSYEQYF

V: TRBV5-1
size: many
D: .
J: TRBJ2-7
DNA: TGCGCCAGCAGCGTATCCCCGGGACCGCAGTACTTC
CDR3: CASSVSPGPQYF

V: TRBV7-2
size: few
D: .
J: TRBJ2-5
DNA: TGTGCCAGCAGCCAAGGAGGCGGGGCAGAGACCCAGTACTTC
CDR3: CASSQGGGAETQYF

V: TRBV2
size: .
D: .
J: TRBJ2-2
DNA: TGTGCCAGCAGTGAAGAATTCGAACCCACCGGGGAGCTGTTTTTT
CDR3: CASSEEFEPTGELFF

V: TRBV9
size: many
D: .
J: TRBJ1-2
DNA: TGTGCCAGCAGCGTTGGGCAGCTCTATGGCTACACCTTC
CDR3: CASSVGQLYGYTF

V: TRBV11-2
size: .
D: TRBD1
J: TRBJ1-2
DNA: TGTGCCACCGCGGACAGGGGGAGCAATCTACAGGGTGCCTATGGCTACACCTTC
CDR3: CATADRGSNLQGAYGYTF

V: TRBV2
size: many
D: TRBD1
J: TRBJ1-5
DNA: TGTGCCAGCGGCGAGACAGGGTTGAATCAGCCCCAGCATTTT
CDR3: CASGETGLNQPQHF

V: TRBV7-9
size: many
D: .
J: TRBJ1-3
DNA: TGTGCCAGCAGCCTTGGCGACTCTGGAAACACCATATATTTT
CDR3: CASSLGDSGNTIYF

V: TRBV5-1
size: .
D: .
J: TRBJ1-2
DNA: TGCGCCAGCAGCTTGGTCTTAGGGGACACCGCATTCTACACCTTC
CDR3: CASSLVLGDTAFYTF

V: TRBV15
size: many
D: TRBD1
J: TRBJ1-6
DNA: TGTGCCACCAGCAGAGATAAGGCAGGGGGTGGTAGTTCACCCCTCCACTTT
CDR3: CATSRDKAGGGSSPLHF

V: TRBV19
size: .
D: .
J: TRBJ2-7
DNA: TGTGCCAGTAGTACGACTACCTTTGGCTACGAGCAGTACTTC
CDR3: CASSTTTFGYEQYF

V: TRBV7-2
size: .
D: .
J: TRBJ1-1
DNA: TGTGCCAGCAGCTCCCGGGGGGGTATGACTGAAGCTTTCTTT
CDR3: CASSSRGGMTEAFF

V: TRBV7-6
size: few
D: .
J: TRBJ2-5
DNA: TGTGCCAGCAGCCATGGGACGGAAGAGACCCAGTACTTC
CDR3: CASSHGTEETQYF

V: TRBV7-8
size: once
D: .
J: TRBJ2-7
DNA: TGTGCCAGCAGCTTATATGGAGGGCTTGGTCACGAGCAGTACTTC
CDR3: CASSLYGGLGHEQYF

V: TRBV6-4
size: .
D: TRBD1
J: TRBJ1-2
DNA: TGTGCCAGCAGTGAACACGCCGGGACAGCTTCTAACTATGGCTACACCTTC
CDR3: CASSEHAGTASNYGYTF

V: TRBV13
size: .
D: .
J: TRBJ2-5
DNA: TGTGCCAGCAGCCCTCAGGGCCTATATGAGCAGTACTTC
CDR3: CASSPQGLYEQYF

V: TRBV12-3/TRBV12-4
size: many
D: .
J: TRBJ1-2
DNA: TGTGCCAGCACCTCAACAGGGAATGGCTACACCTTC
CDR3: CASTSTGNGYTF

V: TRBV5-1
size: many
D: .
J: TRBJ2-7
DNA: TGCGCCAGCAGCTCCGGACTGTACGAGCAGTACTTC
CDR3: CASSSGLYEQYF